The clone carrying this T cell receptor (beta chain) has just one count. The antigen remains unidentified. The record originates from a study of brain T cells in children with intractable seizures. This CDR3 is 14 amino acids long. Germline V gene data show CDR1 as MDHEN and CDR2 as SYDVKM. V lost 7 bases to trimming and J lost 1 base, with 11 bases between them. Libraries were prepared by immunoSEQ multiplex PCR; TCRdb keeps only in-frame clonotypes and omits some of them. This table has roughly 80,000 clones, about 93% appearing once. The sequenced cases were selected for having the highest brain T cell transcript signatures. Patients received at least one anti-epileptic drug before surgery. General observations from the study: Only CDR3 sequence similarity suggested viral specificity, without known HCMV serostatus.

The source of this sequence is a boy in the first two years of life with tuberous sclerosis and intractable seizures. V is TRBV28 and J is TRBJ2-1; D is undetermined. The sample here was peripheral blood, taken at surgery. CDR3 sequence: CASTRVGSYNEQFF. The DNA of the CDR3 is TGTGCCAGCACCCGCGTGGGGTCCTACAATGAGCAGTTCTTC.